Presented here are 30 T cell receptor beta chains from one specimen sequenced in a study of T cell repertoires in cytomegalovirus infection. No cognate antigen is known for these TCRs. A single record per CDR3 protein comes from TCRdb applying MiXCR to the reads. Of 69,000 or so distinct CDR3 sequences in the sample, roughly 28% were seen once. The specimen comprised CD8+ T cells from cultured PBMCs, sampled from culture after CMV antigen stimulation. These receptors all come from a human donor in good health (CMV status not recorded). Some clones in this sample may be carry-over from other donors' samples.

The CDR3 sequence: CASSSTGSGEAFF. CDR3 coding DNA: TGTGCCAGCAGTTCGACAGGGTCGGGTGAAGCTTTCTTT. This chain links TRBV6-6 with TRBJ1-1; 7 bases are a match to TRBD1. J lost 7 bases, V lost 4 bases, and 6 bases had no gene match. Germline V CDR1 and CDR2: MNHNY, SVGAGI (reference sequence). CDR3 length equals 13 residues.

The chain links TRBV11-2 to TRBJ2-7; tentatively, D is TRBD1 or TRBD2 (5 bases each). V was shortened by 5 bases and J by 4 bases, with 21 bases between the two germline ends. CDR1 and CDR2 (germline): SGHAT, FQNNGV. The CDR3 covers 16 residues. The CDR3, as DNA: TGTGCCAGCAGCCCGTTTTCCGGGACGAAGCAATACGAGCAGTACTTC. As protein: CASSPFSGTKQYEQYF.

Regarding this clonotype: The junction shows a germline mismatch at one end, possibly a read error. The chain carries TRBV9 and TRBJ1-3; no definite D call. Germline CDR1 SGDLS, CDR2 YYNGEE. The CDR3 is 15 residues long. The CDR3 here is CASSPRTSEGNTINF. The CDR3 nucleotides are TGTGCCAGCAGCCCGAGAACAAGTGAAGGAAACACCATAAATTTT.

The CDR3 protein is CASSVNGEYEQYF. The CDR3 DNA is TGTGCCAGCAGCGTAAACGGGGAGTACGAGCAGTACTTC. The chain combines TRBV2 with TRBJ2-7; possible D gene TRBD2, 5 bases. Trimming pared 6 bases from V and 4 bases from J, leaving 13 bases between. This CDR3 comprises 13 residues. Germline CDR1 SNHLY, CDR2 FYNNEI. The entire variable domain, with the rest obtained from reference TRBV2 and TRBJ2-7, is as follows: EPEVTQTPSHQVTQMGQEVILRCVPISNHLYFYWYRQILGQKVEFLVSFYNNEISEKSEIFDDQFSVERPDGSNFTLKIRSTKLEDSAMYFCASSVNGEYEQYFGPGTRLTVT.

This clonotype was detected ten times or more. The gene calls are TRBV7-2 and TRBJ1-2; D is unresolved. Germline CDR1 reads SGHTA; CDR2 reads FQGNSA. This CDR3 region has 11 residues. Trimming took off 6 bases at V and 4 bases at J, with 6 bases between the two ends. The CDR3 sequence: CASRLTYGYTF. CDR3 nucleotides: TGTGCCAGCAGACTAACCTATGGCTACACCTTC.

This clonotype was counted only a few times. This chain uses TRBV4-3 with TRBJ2-3; D may match TRBD1 or TRBD2 (7 bases each). The germline gives CDR1 LGHNA, CDR2 YSLEER. The V gene lost 0 bases and the J gene lost 1 base, with 14 bases spanning the gap. The CDR3 runs 17 residues. CDR3 sequence: CASSQDSAGGGTDTQYF. CDR3 nucleotide sequence: TGCGCCAGCAGCCAAGATTCGGCAGGGGGGGGCACAGATACGCAGTATTTT.

The CDR3 DNA is TGCGCCAGCAGCCAAGAGAGTACTAGCGGGAGGGTCAGGGAGCTGTTTTTT. This encodes CASSQESTSGRVRELFF. J is TRBJ2-2 and V is TRBV4-1, with 13 positions matching TRBD2. Germline V CDR1 and CDR2: MGHRA, YSYEKL. With 0 bases clipped from V and 9 bases from J, the junction kept 7 bases outside the gene matches. The CDR3 runs 17 residues.

To note about this clonotype: This could be a read error, since a much larger clone is one nucleotide away. V gene TRBV6-1 combines with J gene TRBJ2-3; no reliable D call. CDR1 and CDR2 (germline): MNHNS, SASEGT. CDR3 length: 14 residues. CDR3 residues: CASSEGDETDTQFF. CDR3 coding DNA: TGTGCCAGCAGTGAAGGGGATGAAACAGATACGCAGTTTTTT.

In this sample, this clonotype turned up once. The chain carries TRBV27 and TRBJ1-5, with 11 bases fitting TRBD1. Germline V CDR1 and CDR2: MNHEY, SMNVEV (reference sequence). The CDR3 runs 14 residues. Germline trimming cut 10 bases from V and 7 bases from J; bases unmatched to any gene: 9. DNA for the CDR3: TGTGCCACCAGGGACAGGGGGTATGGACAGCCCCAGCATTTT. This encodes CATRDRGYGQPQHF.

This clonotype was seen a few times. The chain is built from TRBV4-3 and TRBJ1-1; weak D call: TRBD1 (6 bases). V lost 0 bases and J 1 base, leaving 18 bases between the germline ends. This CDR3 contains 18 residues. Germline loops: CDR1 LGHNA, CDR2 YSLEER. The CDR3 bases are TGCGCCAGCAGCCAAGATGTCGCCAGGGCGACAGGGAACACTGAAGCTTTCTTT. Its protein is CASSQDVARATGNTEAFF.

This clonotype was detected ten times or more. The chain links TRBV7-6 to TRBJ2-3, with D uncertain. CDR3 size: 14 residues. V was shortened by 6 bases and J by 3 bases, with 13 bases between the two germline ends. Germline V gene sequence: CDR1 SGHVS, CDR2 FNYEAQ. The CDR3 nucleotides are TGTGCCAGCAGGTCGGATACGGTAACAGATACGCAGTATTTT. Translation gives CASRSDTVTDTQYF.

There are a few counts of this clonotype. The chain joins TRBV6-1 to TRBJ1-2; D remains ambiguous. V gave up 6 bases and J gave up 4 bases, with 21 bases separating them. CDR1 and CDR2 from the germline V gene are MNHNS and SASEGT. The CDR3 spans 16 residues. In nucleotides, the CDR3 is TGTGCCAGCAGGCAGCCTGGGAGGGTTTACTTCTATGGCTACACCTTC. It translates to CASRQPGRVYFYGYTF.

The V gene is TRBV28, the J gene TRBJ1-5, with 7 positions matching TRBD1. The CDR3 runs 15 residues. V shed 7 bases and J 6 bases; nucleotides not matched to a gene: 12. CDR1 MDHEN and CDR2 SYDVKM come from the germline V gene. CDR3 protein: CASTSRGRGIQPQHF. CDR3 in DNA: TGTGCCAGCACTTCCCGGGGCAGGGGGATTCAGCCCCAGCATTTT.

This chain links TRBV13 with TRBJ2-7; TRBD2 is a possible D gene (7 bases). Germline V gene sequence: CDR1 PRHDT, CDR2 FYEKMQ (reference sequence). V lost 5 bases to trimming and J lost 8 bases, with 16 bases between them. There are 13 residues in the CDR3. CDR3 in amino acids: CASSLRGEGKQYF. Here the CDR3 DNA reads TGTGCCAGCAGCCTTAGGGGGGAGGGAAAGCAGTACTTC.

This clonotype was counted ten times or more. The chain carries TRBV11-3 and TRBJ2-7, with D perhaps matching TRBD1 (5 bases). V was shortened by 5 bases and J by 5 bases, with 16 bases between the two germline ends. This CDR3 is built from 14 residues. Germline values: CDR1 SGHNT, CDR2 YENEEA. The CDR3 DNA reads TGTGCCAGCAGCCCCTCGGTAGGGGCGAACGAGCAGTACTTC. Residues: CASSPSVGANEQYF.

In this sample, this clonotype turned up a few times. V and J are TRBV18 and TRBJ2-1; 8 bases agree with TRBD1. The CDR3 runs 15 residues. Trimming at V came to 3 bases and at J to 5 bases, leaving 6 bases not matched to a gene. Germline assignment: CDR1 KGHSH and CDR2 LQKENI. CDR3 sequence reads: CASSPRQGANNEQFF. The CDR3 coding sequence is TGTGCCAGCTCACCCAGGCAGGGGGCCAACAATGAGCAGTTCTTC.

About this clonotype: Relative to the germline gene, one junction end is altered; a read error may explain this. This chain joins TRBV11-3 and TRBJ2-3; TRBD1 matches 9 bases. Germline V gene data show CDR1 as SGHNT and CDR2 as YENEEA. There are 14 residues in the CDR3. DNA of the CDR3: TGTGTCAGCAGCCAGGGACAGGGTACAGCTACGCAGTATTTT. It specifies CVSSQGQGTATQYF.

In DNA, the CDR3 is TGTGCCAGCAGGCAAACAACAGGGGGGGACGAAAAACTGTTTTTT. Translation gives CASRQTTGGDEKLFF. This chain connects TRBV11-2 to TRBJ1-4; 8 positions match TRBD1. This CDR3 region has 15 residues. With V trimmed by 6 bases and J by 8 bases, 11 bases remained unmatched. Germline V gene lookup returns CDR1 SGHAT and CDR2 FQNNGV. The whole variable domain, filled in from reference TRBV11-2 and TRBJ1-4, reads EAGVAQSPRYKIIEKRQSVAFWCNPISGHATLYWYQQILGQGPKLLIQFQNNGVVDDSQLPKDRFSAERLKGVDSTLKIQPAKLEDSAVYLCASRQTTGGDEKLFFGSGTQLSVL.

The table lists this clonotype with a few counts. The gene calls are TRBV6-4 and TRBJ2-7; a weak D match, TRBD2 (6 bases). Trimming removed 7 bases from V and 4 bases from J, with 11 bases in between. In germline, CDR1 is MRHNA, CDR2 SNTAGT. The length of the CDR3 is 12 residues. The CDR3 region has the DNA TGTGCCAGCATGGTGGGAGGTTACGAGCAGTACTTC. This gives the protein CASMVGGYEQYF.

This clonotype was observed many times. This rearrangement joins TRBV7-2 to TRBJ2-2; D gene unclear. Between the trimmed V and J ends, which lost 0 bases and 3 bases, there was a span of 5 bases. This CDR3 is built from 14 residues. Looked up from germline, CDR1 is SGHTA and CDR2 is FQGNSA. The CDR3 bases are TGTGCCAGCAGCTTAGCGGGGTACACCGGGGAGCTGTTTTTT. As protein: CASSLAGYTGELFF.

This clonotype was counted only a few times. The gene calls are TRBV9 and TRBJ2-3; 10 nucleotides line up with TRBD2. Germline V gives CDR1 SGDLS, CDR2 YYNGEE. The CDR3 is made up of 19 amino acids. The junction had 14 bases not matched to a gene; V was cut back by 0 bases and J by 4 bases. The CDR3, as DNA: TGTGCCAGCAGCGTAGAACCGCGCCCACTAGCGGGATCGGCAGATACGCAGTATTTT. Amino acid sequence: CASSVEPRPLAGSADTQYF.

In nucleotides, the CDR3 is TGTGCCAGCAGCCGGACCCGCACAGATACGCAGTATTTT. Translated, it gives CASSRTRTDTQYF. The rearrangement joins TRBV3-1 to TRBJ2-3; D is unresolved. Germline lookup yields CDR1 LGHDT and CDR2 YNNKEL (reference sequence). V shed 4 bases and J shed 1 base, with 6 bases lying between them. This CDR3 is 13 amino acids long.

CDR3 in DNA: TGTGCCAGCAGTTCCGCATCCCACGGGACAGTTAATGAAAAACTGTTTTTT. Its translation is CASSSASHGTVNEKLFF. The J gene is TRBJ1-4, the V gene TRBV7-9, with 7 bases matching TRBD1. Per the germline V gene, CDR1 is SEHNR and CDR2 is FQNEAQ (reference sequence). V gave up 6 bases and J gave up 4 bases; unmatched junction bases: 14. This CDR3 has 17 residues.

This clonotype was recorded only once. V and J are TRBV4-1 and TRBJ2-1, with 11 nucleotides matching TRBD2. V lost 2 bases to trimming and J lost 5 bases; unmatched junction nucleotides: 5. Germline V gives CDR1 MGHRA, CDR2 YSYEKL. The length of the CDR3 is 16 residues. CDR3 sequence reads: CASSQPLAGGNNEQFF. The CDR3, as DNA: TGCGCCAGCAGCCAACCTCTAGCGGGGGGTAACAATGAGCAGTTCTTC.

This clonotype was counted only a few times. V and J are TRBV10-2 and TRBJ1-1; D uncertain. This CDR3 is 13 amino acids long. The germline CDR1 and CDR2 sequences are WSHSY and SAAADI. V lost 6 bases and J 1 base, leaving 9 bases between the germline ends. The CDR3 sequence: CASSVTENTEAFF. CDR3 DNA sequence: TGCGCCAGCAGCGTAACGGAGAACACTGAAGCTTTCTTT.

This clonotype has ten or more counts. The V gene is TRBV27, the J gene TRBJ2-1; 9 nucleotides match TRBD2. Unmatched junction bases numbered 12, after V lost 5 bases and J lost 7 bases. The CDR3 is 16 residues long. Germline V gives CDR1 MNHEY, CDR2 SMNVEV (reference sequence). The CDR3, as DNA: TGTGCCAGCAGTGAGATAGCGGGGGCCCTTGCTAATGAGCAGTTCTTC. The encoded protein is CASSEIAGALANEQFF.

This clonotype came up many times. The chain combines TRBV30 with TRBJ2-2; D possibly corresponds to TRBD1 (7 bases). Germline CDR1 reads GTSNPN; CDR2 reads SVGIG (reference sequence). This CDR3 spans 14 amino acids. Deletions cut 8 bases from V and 0 bases from J, with 13 bases between. CDR3 loop: CAGGTAANTGELFF. DNA for the CDR3: TGTGCCGGGGGGACAGCCGCGAACACCGGGGAGCTGTTTTTT.

The table lists this clonotype with a few counts. The J gene is TRBJ2-5, the V gene TRBV7-9, with a weak D call TRBD2 (6 bases). The CDR3 length is 15 residues. Germline-derived CDR1 and CDR2 are SEHNR and FQNEAQ (reference sequence). The V end was cut by 2 bases, the J end by 1 base, with 11 bases between. The CDR3 is CASSLFGGFQETQYF. Here the CDR3 DNA reads TGTGCCAGCAGCTTATTCGGGGGATTCCAAGAGACCCAGTACTTC.

CDR3 in DNA: TGTGCCAGCAGCTTAGGCGGGGAAACCTACGAGCAGTACTTC. Translating gives CASSLGGETYEQYF. V usage is TRBV11-3 and J usage is TRBJ2-7; possibly TRBD2 for D (6 bases). Germline V gene data show CDR1 as SGHNT and CDR2 as YENEEA. CDR3 length equals 14 residues. V lost 1 base and J lost 2, with 9 bases in between.

This clonotype was counted many times. The V gene is TRBV7-2, the J gene TRBJ2-7; maybe TRBD1 (6 bases). Trimming took 6 bases from V and 2 from J, leaving 11 bases between them. From germline, CDR1 is SGHTA and CDR2 FQGNSA. This CDR3 comprises 13 residues. The CDR3 DNA reads as TGTGCCAGCAGTATGGGGACACCCTACGAGCAGTACTTC. This sequence encodes CASSMGTPYEQYF.